The clone carrying this TCR beta chain has more than one count but fewer than ten. Its antigen is not known. PCR employed 60 Vbeta and 13 Jbeta primers. Clones were sequenced by immunoSEQ multiplex PCR, and TCRdb holds only the in-frame ones, with some missing. Of about 160,000 clones in the sample, approximately 82% were seen once. These data belong to a study of cytomegalovirus exposure and HLA in healthy donors. The wider study: Earlier sequencing of some 170 million T cells yielded 100 million to 140 million unique TCR beta sequences.

Study observations and caveats: Later work associated roughly 15,000 TCR beta sequences with HLA alleles at 0.05 false discovery rate.

The CDR3 spans 16 residues. V lost 0 bases and J lost 5; bases outside the gene matches: 8. Germline assignment: CDR1 MNHNY and CDR2 SVGAGI (reference sequence). The sequenced sample consisted of PBMCs. The rearrangement links TRBV6-6 to TRBJ2-5, with 8 bases lining up with TRBD2. This TCR was sampled from a male donor in good health and CMV-seropositive. CDR3 region: CASSYSLSGGGETQYF. The CDR3 DNA reads TGTGCCAGCAGTTACTCGCTCAGCGGGGGTGGGGAGACCCAGTACTTC.